The clone carrying this T cell receptor beta chain was observed a single time. The data were obtained in a study of blood T cell repertoires in COVID-19. Study information: Specimens from acute and convalescent COVID-19 originated in the United States, Italy and Spain.

This table comes from immunoSEQ multiplex PCR, and its TCRdb copy is limited to in-frame clones, with some not included. This table has roughly 100,000 clones, 91% appearing once. The origin of this receptor is a human donor with active COVID-19. The donor label of this sample is uncertain. Specimen: peripheral blood.

The CDR3 sequence: CASSQAGTEQGYTF. DNA for the CDR3: TGTGCCAGCAGCCAAGCCGGGACAGAACAGGGCTACACCTTC. This sequence joins TRBV3-1 (or the pseudogene TRBV3-2) and TRBJ1-2, with 7 positions matching TRBD1. The CDR3 covers 14 residues. CDR1 and CDR2 from the germline V gene are LGHDT and YNNKEL (reference sequence). V lost 1 base and J lost 8; bases outside the gene matches: 7.